This T cell receptor beta chain came from a study of radiation and T cells in renal cell carcinoma. Time point here: blood 2 weeks post-SBRT. Indicated treatment: 15 Gy SBRT to primary tumor, nephrectomy 4 weeks later. After SBRT, blood was collected at 2 and 4 weeks, plus baseline. The patient's renal cell carcinoma had clear cell pathology. Germline values: CDR1 SGDLS, CDR2 YYNGEE. CDR3 length equals 13 residues. With V trimmed by 0 bases and J by 6 bases, 0 bases remained unmatched. Clones were sequenced by immunoSEQ multiplex PCR, and TCRdb holds only the in-frame ones, with some missing. The sample includes tens of thousands of clones, around three quarters of them seen just once.

The rearrangement joins TRBV9 to TRBJ2-1; TRBD1 matches 7 bases. This specimen consisted of blood, obtained from a patient whose treatment included radiotherapy and nephrectomy. This clonotype was sampled from a woman in her 70s with renal cell carcinoma. In DNA form, the CDR3 reads TGTGCCAGCAGCGTAGCAGGGGGCAATGAGCAGTTCTTC. Translating it yields CASSVAGGNEQFF. Full variable domain (missing parts from reference TRBV9 and TRBJ2-1): DSGVTQTPKHLITATGQRVTLRCSPRSGDLSVYWYQQSLDQGLQFLIQYYNGEERAKGNILERFSAQQFPDLHSELNLSSLELGDSALYFCASSVAGGNEQFFGPGTRLTVL.